The T cell receptor beta chain under discussion was sequenced for a study of radiotherapy plus CTLA-4 blockade in lung cancer. The overall study: Around 19% of patients responded objectively, and around 32% achieved disease control.

Some clones are missing from TCRdb's copy, which holds only in-frame ones; the method was immunoSEQ multiplex PCR. The table lists more than 75,000 clones, roughly 70% of them singletons. Receiving focal radiation plus CTLA-4 blockade with ipilimumab were patients who had chemo-refractory metastatic non-small-cell lung cancer. A few counts support this clone. Germline V CDR1 and CDR2: ENHRY, SYGVKD. The V gene end was trimmed by 3 bases and the J gene end by 7 bases; junction bases not matched to a gene: 5. This CDR3 has 14 residues. The sample in question was peripheral blood, obtained from a patient treated with radiotherapy plus ipilimumab. This TCR was sampled from a human donor with non-small cell lung cancer that progressed on radiotherapy plus ipilimumab. This chain connects TRBV10-3 to TRBJ2-7, with 11 nucleotides matching TRBD1. The CDR3 bases are TGTGCCATCAGTGATCCGGGACAGGGGGAAGAGCAGTACTTC. This translates into CAISDPGQGEEQYF.